What follows describes a single T cell receptor beta chain. Its specificity is unknown. This sample was included in a study of T cell responses to AZD1222 COVID-19 vaccine. The study's findings and limits: Spike-specific TCR breadth and depth rose after two AZD1222 doses. Across spike, vaccine-associated CD4 TCRs were found, dominant at 160-218 and 743-854. Mostly white British, mostly female donors; authors suggested clonal diversity may be underestimated.

The method was immunoSEQ multiplex PCR; TCRdb's version includes in-frame clones alone and lacks a portion of them. The repertoire holds roughly 110,000 clones, 87% seen once, with 4.8% in the top ten. The V gene end was trimmed by 6 bases and the J gene end by 3 bases; junction bases not matched to a gene: 13. Germline loops: CDR1 MNHEY, CDR2 SVGEGT. This CDR3 is built from 17 residues. V usage is TRBV6-2 or TRBV6-3 and J usage is TRBJ1-1, with TRBD1 matching over 10 bases. This sequence originates from an adult who received the AZD1222 COVID-19 vaccine. The sample in question was peripheral blood, obtained 28 days after the second AZD1222 dose. The DNA for the CDR3 is TGTGCCAGCAGCCCTGGGCCCGGGACAGGGGCGTACACTGAAGCTTTCTTT. Translating it yields CASSPGPGTGAYTEAFF.